This T cell receptor (beta chain) came from a study of shared clonotypes between healthy human individuals (TCRdb year 2020). Study-wide context: A few men and a couple of women, aged 18 to 49 years, made up the cohort. For each donor, CD4 naive and CD4 memory were each given three plates, CD8 naive was given two plates, and CD8 memory was given one plate. Libraries were prepared and TCR repertoires were sequenced by different laboratories using diverse techniques, in order to increase sequencing depth and limit assay-specific biases. To estimate repertoire size and how much clonotypes are shared between individuals, the study performed deep sequencing of blood TCR repertoires from roughly five healthy adults. Between about 0.85 and 8.9 billion PBMCs per donor were obtained by leukapheresis.

TCR CDR3 regions were amplified from genomic DNA by multiplex PCR using the deep immunoSEQ assay. Extracted genomic DNA from each cell subset was distributed evenly across all wells of several immunoSEQ 96-well plates, and each plate was treated as a replicate. For sorted subsets, around 200 ng genomic DNA, equal to approximately 30,000 T cell genomes, was loaded into each replicate PCR. The purified libraries were quantified using a Qubit 3.0 fluorometer, sized with a Bioanalyzer 2100, and then quantified again using the KAPA Library Quantification kit. A separate single-read 150-cycle Illumina NextSeq 550 flow cell was used to sequence each immunoSEQ 96-well plate. Turning to the authors' computational methods: Because the immunoSEQ output held only junctional sequences and lacked quality scores, the filtering could not match the filtering applied to full-length reads. Sequences were annotated with PyIR, a Python wrapper for IgBLAST v1.9, using IMGT germline references to assign V/J genes and CDR3. Reads were filtered out if the reads had weak V/J assignments (E-value above 1e-6), no CDR3, stop codons, out-of-frame junctions, or ambiguous translated residues. V3J clonotypes were defined as sequences sharing an identical inferred V gene, J gene, and CDR3 amino acid sequence. Percentage overlap between repertoires was calculated by dividing the number of shared unique clonotypes by the size of the smaller repertoire. RTK rarefaction, the Chao1 estimator, and Recon v2.1 estimates of unobserved clonotypes were used to assess repertoire richness. Generation probabilities for all TCRbeta clonotypes obtained by the gDNA method from a handful of donors were computed using OLGA. The table comes from immuneACCESS by way of TCRdb, which keeps in-frame sequences with V and J called. Part of the clones is missing from these tables; in studies checked, under half for an unresolved V gene and the rest for unknown reasons. For V, J and clone size, that table is used; D and trimming come from the DNA. The sample includes about 2 million clones, with roughly 95% observed a single time. The ten largest clones represent roughly 1% of the sample.

In regard to this clone: The clone's antigen remains unknown. No base-level quality is on record; no much larger clone is a single base apart.

CD8 naive samples were obtained by positive selection for CCR7 among CD45RO-negative cells, yielding a CD45RA+CCR7+ population from which TemRA cells were excluded. Donors were healthy HIV-negative adults with no recently reported acute infections or vaccinations. All donors were Caucasian adults living in Nashville, Tennessee, USA. After blood collection by leukapheresis, PBMCs were isolated using Ficoll-Histopaque density gradient centrifugation and then cryopreserved in the vapor phase of liquid nitrogen. Analytical flow cytometry was used to check the purity and quantity of each magnetically sorted T cell population. Genomic DNA was isolated from every sorted fraction and measured by UV absorbance on a Nanodrop 2000c. Paper-wide results and their limitations: Compared with non-shared clonotypes, the clonotypes found in all four sorted-subset donors had higher generation probabilities. Rarefaction of sorted-subset datasets indicated incomplete sequencing despite the large sequencing depth. Based on pairwise subsampling, the degree of clonotype sharing among donors was expected to be affected by sequencing depth. Sampling was restricted to blood, and TCR repertoires in tissue are likely to differ from TCR repertoires in blood. Naive subsets generally had larger estimated clonotype richness than memory subsets did. When a handful of donors were compared, the shared fraction of clonotypes was around 5.1% for naive CD4, 3.5% to 4% for naive CD8, more than 2% for memory CD4, and less than 0.45% for memory CD8. Because the study included only a small number of donors, the genetic and exposure-history diversity represented was limited.

According to the germline V gene, CDR1 reads MGHRA and CDR2 reads YSYEKL. For this chain, trimming is 2 bases at the V end and 6 bases at the J end, and the number of junction bases without a gene match is 11. The CDR3 starts with the cysteine, ends with the phenylalanine, and has 16 residues. Just CDR3 DNA is preserved here, 48 bases in frame from base 1. Material: naive CD8+ T cells sorted from blood. Read against the paper, the sample's cell subset or site label means: CD45RA+CCR7+. The chain joins TRBV4-1 to TRBJ1-2, and TRBD1 aligns with 8 junction nucleotides. The clonotype was recovered from a man aged 18-30 years in good health. The CDR3 region reads CASSQPYRGVLDGYTF. The DNA sequence is as follows: TGCGCCAGCAGCCAACCTTACAGGGGGGTTCTTGATGGCTACACCTTC.